This T cell receptor beta chain was recovered during a study of blood T cell repertoires in COVID-19. V trimming: 3 bases; J trimming: 2 bases; junction bases outside the gene matches: 5. Germline CDR1 reads SGHDT; CDR2 reads YYEEEE. The length of the CDR3 is 15 residues. Original processing methods: The assay estimated nucleated cells by amplifying reference gene primers. Method: immunoSEQ multiplex PCR; TCRdb's copy keeps in-frame clones and lacks some. V and J calls and clone size are those listed in that table; D and trimming were worked out from the DNA. The table includes about 82,000 clones, approximately 90% detected once.

Sequencing was performed on PBMCs or T cells enriched from blood (not recorded which). The chain carries TRBV5-6 and TRBJ2-7; 10 bases align to TRBD1. This sequence was found in a woman in her forties or fifties with acute COVID-19. The CDR3 nucleotides are TGTGCCAGCAGCTCCTGGACAGGGGGAGCCTACGAGCAGTACTTC. Amino acid sequence: CASSSWTGGAYEQYF.